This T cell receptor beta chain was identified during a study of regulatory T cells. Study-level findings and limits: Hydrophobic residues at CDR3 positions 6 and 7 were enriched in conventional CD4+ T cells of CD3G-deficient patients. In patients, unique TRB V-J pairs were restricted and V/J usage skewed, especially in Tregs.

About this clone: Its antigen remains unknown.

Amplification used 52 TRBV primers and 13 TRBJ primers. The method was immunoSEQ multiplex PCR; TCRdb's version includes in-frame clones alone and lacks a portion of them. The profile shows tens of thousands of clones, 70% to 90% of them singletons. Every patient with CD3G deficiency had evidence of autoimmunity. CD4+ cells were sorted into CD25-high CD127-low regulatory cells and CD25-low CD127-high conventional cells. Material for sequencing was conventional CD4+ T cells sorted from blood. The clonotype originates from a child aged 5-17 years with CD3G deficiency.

CDR3 sequence: CASSPREGADTQYF. CDR3 nucleotides: TGTGCCAGTAGTCCTCGAGAGGGGGCAGATACGCAGTATTTT. This rearrangement joins TRBV19 to TRBJ2-3; TRBD1 might be the D (6 bases). This CDR3 spans 14 amino acids. CDR1 and CDR2 (germline): LNHDA, SQIVND (reference sequence). Trimming took off 5 bases at V and 4 bases at J, with 13 bases between the two ends.